These 23 T cell receptor beta chains were sequenced from one sample in a study of memory B cells and T cells in multiple sclerosis. Profiling relied on immunoSEQ multiplex PCR, and the TCRdb table lists in-frame clones only, not all of them. The sample includes some 48,000 clones, roughly 80% seen only once; the top ten take 0.85% to 1.2%. Their target antigens are unknown. After stimulus-free culture, autoproliferating CFSE-dim and non-proliferating CFSE-high T cells were sequenced separately. Roughly 5x10^7 CFSE-labeled PBMCs were cultured around 7 days unstimulated, then replicate wells were pooled. The sequencing input was PBMCs from blood kept in culture. The receptor source for this set is a human donor with multiple sclerosis.

This clone appeared a few times. The J gene is TRBJ2-7, the V gene TRBV14; D may be TRBD1 (5 bases). V dropped 3 bases and J dropped 2 bases, with 11 bases sitting between them. The germline V gene encodes CDR1 SGHDN and CDR2 FVKESK. The CDR3 is 14 amino acids. In DNA form, the CDR3 reads TGTGCCAGCAGCCAGTATCAGGGTCCCTACGAGCAGTACTTC. It codes for CASSQYQGPYEQYF.

The gene calls are TRBV7-2 and TRBJ1-3, with TRBD1 as a possible D gene (5 bases). Trimming pared 1 base from V and 2 bases from J, leaving 12 bases between. Germline V lookup: CDR1 SGHTA, CDR2 FQGNSA. The CDR3 is 16 residues long. CDR3 sequence reads: CASSLVSTAAGNTIYF. In nucleotides, the CDR3 is TGTGCCAGCAGCTTAGTTTCGACAGCGGCTGGAAACACCATATATTTT.

As DNA, the CDR3 is TGTGCCAGCAGCGCTGCCCTGACAGGGACAGATACGCAGTATTTT. Residues: CASSAALTGTDTQYF. The chain joins TRBV9 to TRBJ2-3, with 7 bases matching TRBD1. The V segment lost 3 bases and the J segment 3 bases; nucleotides outside the gene matches: 7. Germline-derived CDR1 and CDR2 are SGDLS and YYNGEE. This CDR3 spans 15 amino acids.

The chain joins TRBV5-4 to TRBJ1-5; no firm D call. CDR1 and CDR2 from the germline V gene are SGHNT and YYREEE (reference sequence). Trimming left V 1 base short and J 1 base short, with 6 bases between. This CDR3 region has 14 residues. CDR3 in amino acids: CASSLSGSNQPQHF. The CDR3 nucleotides read TGTGCCAGCAGCTTGTCCGGGAGCAATCAGCCCCAGCATTTT.

The chain joins TRBV6-6 to TRBJ1-6; 9 nucleotides line up with TRBD1. Germline V gene sequence: CDR1 MNHNY, CDR2 SVGAGI (reference sequence). With V trimmed by 9 bases and J by 9 bases, 6 bases remained unmatched. There are 13 residues in the CDR3. The CDR3 region is CASSGTGLSPLHF. CDR3 coding DNA: TGTGCCAGTTCCGGGACAGGGCTTTCACCCCTCCACTTT.

This rearrangement joins TRBV30 to TRBJ1-1; the D is unclear. The ends were cut back, 3 bases at V and 11 bases at J, with 19 bases in the middle. The germline V gene encodes CDR1 GTSNPN and CDR2 SVGIG (reference sequence). This CDR3 spans 13 amino acids. The CDR3 DNA follows: TGTGCCTGGAGCATCTTGGCTGGCCGGGATGCTTTCTTT. Residues: CAWSILAGRDAFF.

This sequence joins TRBV6-5 and TRBJ1-2; D might be TRBD1 (5 bases). The germline gives CDR1 MNHEY, CDR2 SVGAGI. V lost 1 base, J lost 3 bases, and 9 bases lay in between. The CDR3 is 14 amino acids. This CDR3 reads CASSYLRDDYGYTF. In DNA, the CDR3 is TGTGCCAGCAGTTACTTGAGGGACGACTATGGCTACACCTTC.

The J gene is TRBJ1-6, the V gene TRBV7-8, with D hard to call. CDR1 and CDR2 (germline): SGHVS, FQNEAQ. CDR3 length: 16 residues. The V end lost 1 base, the J end lost 6 bases, and 13 bases lay between the germline ends. CDR3 nucleotide sequence: TGTGCCAGCAGCTTAGGTCTTTGGGAAAGTAATTCACCCCTCCACTTT. Its translation: CASSLGLWESNSPLHF.

The chain joins TRBV5-1 to TRBJ2-1; TRBD1 might be the D (6 bases). The CDR3 length is 13 residues. V lost 1 base and J 6 bases, leaving 8 bases between the germline ends. The germline V gene encodes CDR1 SGHRS and CDR2 YFSETQ. The CDR3 DNA reads TGCGCCAGCAGCTTGCAGGGGTTCAATGAGCAGTTCTTC. Residues: CASSLQGFNEQFF.

As for this clone: One end of the junction fails to match germline, which may point to a read error. The genes are TRBV4-1 and TRBJ1-2, with 8 nucleotides matching TRBD1. The CDR3 runs to 11 residues. The germline V gene has CDR1 MGHRA and CDR2 YSYEKL. DNA for the CDR3: TGCGCCGGCAGGGGGCAAAAAGGCTACACCTTC. Amino acids: CAGRGQKGYTF.

This chain uses TRBV18 with TRBJ1-1, with D maybe TRBD1 (6 bases). Germline V CDR1 and CDR2: KGHSH, LQKENI. The CDR3 covers 16 residues. V lost 0 bases and J 3 bases, leaving 14 bases between the germline ends. The CDR3 spells CASSPPSRQEYTEAFF. CDR3 bases: TGTGCCAGCTCACCACCGAGCCGACAGGAGTACACTGAAGCTTTCTTT.

V is TRBV11-2 and J is TRBJ1-1; 7 bases fit TRBD1. Germline loops: CDR1 SGHAT, CDR2 FQNNGV. The CDR3 spans 15 residues. With 5 bases clipped from V and 1 base from J, the junction kept 7 bases outside the gene matches. CDR3 in DNA: TGTGCCAGCAGCCTCCGGGGACAGAGGAACACTGAAGCTTTCTTT. Translating gives CASSLRGQRNTEAFF.

V gene TRBV19 combines with J gene TRBJ1-4, with D possibly being TRBD1 (5 bases). The ends were cut back, 4 bases at V and 5 bases at J, with 8 bases in the middle. The CDR3 is made up of 13 amino acids. The V gene's germline CDR1 is LNHDA and CDR2 SQIVND (reference sequence). In DNA, the CDR3 is TGTGCCAGTAGTAGGGACGCCAATGAAAAACTGTTTTTT. Translating gives CASSRDANEKLFF.

This clone was seen once. The V gene is TRBV9, the J gene TRBJ2-2; 7 nucleotides agree with TRBD2. The V gene end was trimmed by 0 bases and the J gene end by 5 bases; junction bases not matched to a gene: 1. This CDR3 is 14 amino acids long. The germline gives CDR1 SGDLS, CDR2 YYNGEE. In DNA form, the CDR3 reads TGTGCCAGCAGCGTAGTGGGAGGGACCGGGGAGCTGTTTTTT. Protein: CASSVVGGTGELFF.

The chain combines TRBV11-2 with TRBJ1-2; a possible D gene is TRBD1 (6 bases). The CDR3 spans 18 residues. Deletions cut 1 base from V and 8 bases from J, with 26 bases between. Germline V gives CDR1 SGHAT, CDR2 FQNNGV. CDR3 in DNA: TGTGCCAGCAGCTTAGGTTGGGGTGACAGGACAAAGGGGATCGGCTACACCTTC. Encoded protein: CASSLGWGDRTKGIGYTF.

This clone was seen only a few times. The V call is TRBV15, the J call TRBJ1-3; 7 bases line up with TRBD1. Germline V gene sequence: CDR1 LNHNV, CDR2 YYDKDF (reference sequence). The V segment lost 0 bases and the J segment 2 bases; nucleotides outside the gene matches: 4. There are 16 residues in the CDR3. CDR3 coding DNA: TGTGCCACCAGCAGAGAGCTGACAGGGACTGGAAACACCATATATTTT. It is translated as CATSRELTGTGNTIYF.

The chain joins TRBV7-2 to TRBJ2-7; 12 nucleotides line up with TRBD2. V lost 5 bases to trimming and J lost 4 bases; unmatched junction nucleotides: 12. Germline assignment: CDR1 SGHTA and CDR2 FQGNSA. The CDR3 is 17 amino acids. The CDR3 DNA follows: TGTGCCAGCAGCCTACGATCGTCTAGCGGGGGGGCTTACGAGCAGTACTTC. Translating gives CASSLRSSSGGAYEQYF.

The chain combines TRBV23-1 with TRBJ2-7, with 10 bases lining up with TRBD2. TRBV23-1 is an ORF, and what it does is uncertain. This CDR3 has 15 amino acids. Losses at the gene ends were 0 bases for V and 5 bases for J; bases not matched to a gene: 4. CDR3 loop: CASSQSSGGPHEQYF. For the CDR3, the DNA is TGCGCCAGCAGTCAATCTAGCGGGGGGCCCCACGAGCAGTACTTC.

The chain carries TRBV6-5 and TRBJ2-3; TRBD1 or TRBD2 may be the D gene (5 bases each). V was shortened by 6 bases and J by 2 bases, with 12 bases between the two germline ends. Germline CDR1 and CDR2: MNHEY and SVGAGI. There are 14 residues in the CDR3. CDR3 nucleotides: TGTGCCAGCAGATCGTGGGGGACCACAGATACGCAGTATTTT. As protein: CASRSWGTTDTQYF.

The rearrangement links TRBV5-1 to TRBJ2-1; 8 bases are a match to TRBD1. The CDR3 runs 14 residues. Trimming removed 0 bases from V and 6 bases from J; junction bases left unmatched: 2. CDR1 and CDR2 from the germline V gene are SGHRS and YFSETQ. CDR3 in DNA: TGCGCCAGCAGCTTGGCCGACAGGGGCAATGAGCAGTTCTTC. Translating gives CASSLADRGNEQFF. The whole variable domain, remainder taken from reference TRBV5-1 and TRBJ2-1, is KAGVTQTPRYLIKTRGQQVTLSCSPISGHRSVSWYQQTPGQGLQFLFEYFSETQRNKGNFPGRFSGRQFSNSRSEMNVSTLELGDSALYLCASSLADRGNEQFFGPGTRLTVL.

This chain joins TRBV4-1 and TRBJ2-5; 9 bases fit TRBD2. The CDR3 consists of 14 residues. Germline V CDR1 and CDR2: MGHRA, YSYEKL. After removal of 2 bases from V and 3 bases from J, the junction contained 1 base not matched to a gene. The DNA for the CDR3 is TGCGCCAGCAGCCAATCTAGCGGGGAAGAGACCCAGTACTTC. The encoded protein is CASSQSSGEETQYF.

The CDR3 DNA reads TGTGCCAGCAGCTCGGGACTAGCGGAGCAGTTCTTC. Translating it yields CASSSGLAEQFF. V gene TRBV7-9 combines with J gene TRBJ2-1, with 10 bases fitting TRBD2. V trimming: 4 bases; J trimming: 10 bases; junction bases outside the gene matches: 1. The germline V gene encodes CDR1 SEHNR and CDR2 FQNEAQ (reference sequence). The CDR3 is 12 residues long.

This chain links TRBV25-1 with TRBJ2-7; 7 bases agree with TRBD1. This CDR3 region has 11 residues. Germline V gene lookup returns CDR1 MGHDK and CDR2 SYGVNS. V dropped 10 bases and J dropped 9; count of bases not matched to a gene: 9. CDR3 nucleotide sequence: TGTGCCACCAGACAGGGAGTGGGGCAGTACTTC. Its protein is CATRQGVGQYF.